These T cell receptor beta chains were read from a single sample in a study of OX40 agonist ivuxolimab in advanced cancers. Method: immunoSEQ multiplex PCR; TCRdb's copy keeps in-frame clones and lacks some. Among roughly 45,000 clones listed, approximately 79% were seen once. The sample here was CD4+ or CD8+ T cells sorted from blood, taken in a trial of the OX40 agonist ivuxolimab. Receptors were obtained from an adult with an advanced solid tumor such as melanoma, head and neck, liver or kidney cancer. Both conserved end residues are part of each CDR3. A D gene is named only where the DNA matches it firmly. Clone size is given for some rows only: seen once, a few or many times, or a class if the clone is expanded.

abundance: NA; d_gene: NA; j_gene: TRBJ1-4; v_gene: TRBV6-4; CDR3aa: CASSDVKSTNEKLFF; CDR3nt: TGTGCCAGCAGTGACGTCAAATCAACTAATGAAAAACTGTTTTTT
abundance: NA; d_gene: NA; j_gene: TRBJ2-3; v_gene: TRBV7-9; CDR3aa: CASSLGHFTDTQYF; CDR3nt: TGTGCCAGCAGCTTAGGTCATTTCACAGATACGCAGTATTTT
abundance: NA; d_gene: NA; j_gene: TRBJ2-1; v_gene: TRBV4-2; CDR3aa: CASSQDPRDGEQFF; CDR3nt: TGTGCCAGCAGCCAAGACCCCAGGGACGGTGAGCAGTTCTTC
abundance: NA; d_gene: TRBD1; j_gene: TRBJ1-2; v_gene: TRBV28; CDR3aa: CASMGGQGTAYGYTF; CDR3nt: TGTGCCAGCATGGGGGGACAGGGGACCGCCTATGGCTACACCTTC
abundance: medium-sized; d_gene: TRBD1; j_gene: TRBJ2-7; v_gene: TRBV6-5; CDR3aa: CASRPRHRGIYEQYF; CDR3nt: TGTGCCAGCAGACCTCGTCACAGGGGGATTTACGAGCAGTACTTC
abundance: NA; d_gene: TRBD1; j_gene: TRBJ2-7; v_gene: TRBV6-5; CDR3aa: CASSYGTGQSYEQYF; CDR3nt: TGTGCCAGCAGTTACGGGACAGGACAATCCTACGAGCAGTACTTC
abundance: NA; d_gene: NA; j_gene: TRBJ1-1; v_gene: TRBV7-2; CDR3aa: CASRYVREEAFF; CDR3nt: TGTGCCAGCAGATACGTTAGGGAGGAAGCTTTCTTT
abundance: NA; d_gene: TRBD1; j_gene: TRBJ2-7; v_gene: TRBV4-3; CDR3aa: CASQDFLAGGRQYF; CDR3nt: TGCGCCAGCCAAGATTTTTTGGCAGGGGGCAGGCAGTACTTC
abundance: NA; d_gene: TRBD1; j_gene: TRBJ2-7; v_gene: TRBV13; CDR3aa: CASSRGTESYEQYF; CDR3nt: TGTGCCAGCAGCCGAGGGACAGAATCCTACGAGCAGTACTTC
abundance: NA; d_gene: NA; j_gene: TRBJ2-6; v_gene: TRBV19; CDR3aa: CAGSPGSYSGANVLTF; CDR3nt: TGTGCCGGCTCCCCGGGATCATACTCTGGGGCCAACGTCCTGACTTTC
abundance: NA; d_gene: NA; j_gene: TRBJ2-5; v_gene: TRBV5-6; CDR3aa: CASSLRETQYF; CDR3nt: TGTGCCAGCAGCTTGCGGGAGACCCAGTACTTC
abundance: NA; d_gene: TRBD1; j_gene: TRBJ2-6; v_gene: TRBV4-3; CDR3aa: CASSQEQGARGANVLTF; CDR3nt: TGCGCCAGCAGCCAAGAACAGGGGGCGCGAGGGGCCAACGTCCTGACTTTC
abundance: few; d_gene: NA; j_gene: TRBJ2-7; v_gene: TRBV5-1; CDR3aa: CASSWTGGLSSYEQYF; CDR3nt: TGCGCCAGCAGCTGGACCGGGGGGCTAAGCTCCTACGAGCAGTACTTC
abundance: NA; d_gene: TRBD1; j_gene: TRBJ2-4; v_gene: TRBV13; CDR3aa: CASSDTPGQGKNIQYF; CDR3nt: TGTGCCAGCAGCGACACTCCGGGACAGGGTAAAAACATTCAGTACTTC
abundance: once; d_gene: NA; j_gene: TRBJ2-7; v_gene: TRBV7-7; CDR3aa: CASSSTVGAYEQYF; CDR3nt: TGTGCCAGCAGCTCCACGGTCGGGGCTTACGAGCAGTACTTC
abundance: NA; d_gene: NA; j_gene: TRBJ1-5; v_gene: TRBV23-1; CDR3aa: CASSEPPPPRPMGPQHF; CDR3nt: TGCGCCAGCAGCGAGCCCCCCCCGCCAAGGCCCATGGGGCCCCAGCATTTT
abundance: NA; d_gene: TRBD2; j_gene: TRBJ2-1; v_gene: TRBV7-2; CDR3aa: CASKSSGSNHNEQFF; CDR3nt: TGTGCCAGCAAGTCTAGCGGGAGTAACCACAATGAGCAGTTCTTC
abundance: NA; d_gene: NA; j_gene: TRBJ2-1; v_gene: TRBV9; CDR3aa: CASSSSWDKQFF; CDR3nt: TGTGCCAGCAGCTCAAGCTGGGACAAGCAGTTCTTC
abundance: NA; d_gene: NA; j_gene: TRBJ1-2; v_gene: TRBV5-1; CDR3aa: CASSLATDTNYGYTF; CDR3nt: TGCGCCAGCAGCTTGGCGACGGATACTAACTATGGCTACACCTTC
abundance: NA; d_gene: TRBD1; j_gene: TRBJ2-5; v_gene: TRBV29-1; CDR3aa: CSVGTGEDGEQYF; CDR3nt: TGCAGCGTTGGGACAGGGGAAGACGGGGAGCAGTACTTC
abundance: NA; d_gene: NA; j_gene: TRBJ1-4; v_gene: TRBV7-3; CDR3aa: CASSPTEKLFF; CDR3nt: TGTGCCAGCAGCCCCACTGAAAAACTGTTTTTT
abundance: large; d_gene: TRBD1; j_gene: TRBJ2-7; v_gene: TRBV10-2; CDR3aa: CASSQPTTGNYEQYF; CDR3nt: TGCGCCAGCAGCCAACCCACGACAGGGAACTACGAGCAGTACTTC
abundance: NA; d_gene: TRBD2; j_gene: TRBJ2-3; v_gene: TRBV7-2; CDR3aa: CASSLGLAGGRTQYF; CDR3nt: TGTGCCAGCAGCTTGGGACTAGCGGGAGGGCGTACGCAGTATTTT
abundance: NA; d_gene: TRBD1; j_gene: TRBJ1-5; v_gene: TRBV6-6; CDR3aa: CASRETGGMDQPQHF; CDR3nt: TGTGCCAGCAGAGAGACAGGGGGCATGGATCAGCCCCAGCATTTT
abundance: NA; d_gene: TRBD1; j_gene: TRBJ2-1; v_gene: TRBV29-1; CDR3aa: CSVGQGAFNEQFF; CDR3nt: TGCAGCGTTGGACAGGGGGCGTTTAATGAGCAGTTCTTC
abundance: once; d_gene: TRBD2; j_gene: TRBJ2-2; v_gene: TRBV7-9; CDR3aa: CASSVVSGRAHGELFF; CDR3nt: TGTGCCAGCAGCGTCGTGTCGGGGAGGGCCCACGGGGAGCTGTTTTTT
abundance: NA; d_gene: NA; j_gene: TRBJ2-7; v_gene: TRBV5-3; CDR3aa: CARSLRGNPYEQYF; CDR3nt: TGTGCCAGAAGCTTGCGAGGGAACCCCTACGAGCAGTACTTC
abundance: NA; d_gene: TRBD2; j_gene: TRBJ2-5; v_gene: TRBV5-1; CDR3aa: CASKAAGGVETQYF; CDR3nt: TGCGCCAGCAAGGCAGCGGGAGGGGTGGAGACCCAGTACTTC
abundance: NA; d_gene: NA; j_gene: TRBJ1-2; v_gene: TRBV4-3; CDR3aa: CASSQSSNYGYTF; CDR3nt: TGCGCCAGCAGCCAGAGCAGTAACTATGGCTACACCTTC
abundance: few; d_gene: NA; j_gene: TRBJ2-3; v_gene: TRBV11-3; CDR3aa: CASSLGTSTDTQYF; CDR3nt: TGTGCCAGCAGCTTAGGTACTAGCACAGATACGCAGTATTTT
abundance: once; d_gene: NA; j_gene: TRBJ1-5; v_gene: TRBV19; CDR3aa: CATKDSGLFSNQPQHF; CDR3nt: TGTGCCACCAAGGACTCGGGATTATTTAGCAATCAGCCCCAGCATTTT
abundance: NA; d_gene: NA; j_gene: TRBJ2-3; v_gene: TRBV5-1; CDR3aa: CASSPLMGAEGDTQYF; CDR3nt: TGCGCCAGCAGTCCTTTAATGGGAGCTGAAGGTGATACGCAGTATTTT
abundance: few; d_gene: NA; j_gene: TRBJ2-7; v_gene: TRBV2; CDR3aa: CASRPTTLFLREQYF; CDR3nt: TGTGCCAGCAGGCCCACTACCCTATTCCTACGTGAGCAGTACTTC
abundance: once; d_gene: TRBD1; j_gene: TRBJ1-6; v_gene: TRBV2; CDR3aa: CARGGQGVESPLHF; CDR3nt: TGTGCCAGAGGGGGACAGGGGGTAGAATCACCCCTCCACTTT
abundance: NA; d_gene: TRBD1; j_gene: TRBJ2-1; v_gene: TRBV19; CDR3aa: CASSRQGDYNEQFF; CDR3nt: TGTGCCAGTAGTCGACAGGGGGACTACAATGAGCAGTTCTTC
abundance: NA; d_gene: NA; j_gene: TRBJ2-5; v_gene: TRBV7-2; CDR3aa: CASRIRAGETQYF; CDR3nt: TGTGCCAGCAGGATCCGGGCTGGAGAGACCCAGTACTTC